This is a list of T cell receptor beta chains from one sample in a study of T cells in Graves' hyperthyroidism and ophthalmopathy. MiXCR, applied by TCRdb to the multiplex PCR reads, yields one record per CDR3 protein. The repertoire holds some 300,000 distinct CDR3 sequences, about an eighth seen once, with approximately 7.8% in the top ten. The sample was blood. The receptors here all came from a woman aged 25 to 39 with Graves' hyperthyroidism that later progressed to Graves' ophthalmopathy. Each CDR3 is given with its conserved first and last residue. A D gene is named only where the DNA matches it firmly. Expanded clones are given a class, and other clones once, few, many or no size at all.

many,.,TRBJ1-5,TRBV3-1,TGTGCCAGCAGCCCACGCAAACGGGATCAGCCCCAGCATTTT,CASSPRKRDQPQHF
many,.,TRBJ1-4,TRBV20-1,TGCAGTGCTAGACTGGGAGGAGGAGCAACTAATGAAAAACTGTTTTTT,CSARLGGGATNEKLFF
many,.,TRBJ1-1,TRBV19,TGTGCCAGTAGTATAGGTAGGAAGATGAACACTGAAGCTTTCTTT,CASSIGRKMNTEAFF
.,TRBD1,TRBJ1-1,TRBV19,TGTGCCAGTAGTATAGGGGGACAGGGGGTCACTGAAGCTTTCTTT,CASSIGGQGVTEAFF
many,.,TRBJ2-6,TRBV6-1,TGTGCCACGACGGGGGTCCCGCCGGGGTCTGGGGCCAACGTCCTGACTTTC,CATTGVPPGSGANVLTF
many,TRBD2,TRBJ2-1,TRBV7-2,TGTGCCAGCAGCAAACTAGCGGGAGGTCCCTACAATGAGCAGTTCTTC,CASSKLAGGPYNEQFF
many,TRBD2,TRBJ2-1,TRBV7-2,TGTGCCAGCAGCTCAGACGCCCCTAGCGGGAGTTTCTACAATGAGCAGTTCTTC,CASSSDAPSGSFYNEQFF
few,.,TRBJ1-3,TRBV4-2,TGTGCCAGCAGCCAAGATGAACCGTACTCTGGAAACACCATATATTTT,CASSQDEPYSGNTIYF
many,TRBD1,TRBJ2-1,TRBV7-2,TGTGCCAGCAGCTTTGGCTTGGACAGGGGATACAATGAGCAGTTCTTC,CASSFGLDRGYNEQFF
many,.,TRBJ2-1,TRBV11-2,TGTGCCAGCAGCGTACGGGACTCCGAAGACTCCTACAATGAGCAGTTCTTC,CASSVRDSEDSYNEQFF
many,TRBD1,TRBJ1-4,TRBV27,TGTGCCAGCAGTTTAGGACAGGGGTTCGCTGAAAAACTGTTTTTT,CASSLGQGFAEKLFF
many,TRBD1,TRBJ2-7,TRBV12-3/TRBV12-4,TGTGCCAGCAGTACTCGACAGGGGGACTACGAGCAGTACTTC,CASSTRQGDYEQYF
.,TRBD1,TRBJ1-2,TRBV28,TGTGCCAGCAGTTTTAAGCAGGGGGGTACCTATGGCTACACCTTC,CASSFKQGGTYGYTF
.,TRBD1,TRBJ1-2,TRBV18,TGTGCCAGCTCAACGAGCCAAGGACAGGGGGCGCTTGGCTACACCTTC,CASSTSQGQGALGYTF
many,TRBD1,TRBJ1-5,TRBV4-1,TGCGCCAGCAGCCAAAGAGGACAGGGAGATCAGCCCCAGCATTTT,CASSQRGQGDQPQHF
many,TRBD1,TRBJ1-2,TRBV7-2,TGTGCCAGCAGCGGGACAGGGTGGGCTGGCTACACCTTC,CASSGTGWAGYTF
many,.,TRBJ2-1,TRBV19,TGTGCCAGTACGGCAAGGAGCGGAGGTTACAATGAGCAGTTCTTC,CASTARSGGYNEQFF
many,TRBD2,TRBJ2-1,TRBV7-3,TGTGCCAGCAGCTTATCGGGGACTAGCGTATACAATGAGCAGTTCTTC,CASSLSGTSVYNEQFF
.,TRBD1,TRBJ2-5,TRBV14,TGTGCCAGCAGCCAAACCGGGACAGGGTGGCAAGAGACCCAGTACTTC,CASSQTGTGWQETQYF
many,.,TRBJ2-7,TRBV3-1,TGTGCCAGCAGCCACTATTCAGACGAGCAGTACTTC,CASSHYSDEQYF
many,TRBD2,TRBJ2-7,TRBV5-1,TGCGCCAGCAGCTTGGCGTCGGGGGGTAACTACGAGCAGTACTTC,CASSLASGGNYEQYF
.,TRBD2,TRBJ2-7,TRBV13,TGTGCCAGCAGCTGGACCGGGACTAGCGGGATTCACGAGCAGTACTTC,CASSWTGTSGIHEQYF
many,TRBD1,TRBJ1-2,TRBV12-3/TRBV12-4,TGTGCCAGCCGGAGGGACAGCGAGGGCTACACCTTC,CASRRDSEGYTF
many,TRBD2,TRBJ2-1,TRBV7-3,TGTGCCAGCAGCTTAAGGGCTAGCGGGATTGGGGAGCAGTTCTTC,CASSLRASGIGEQFF
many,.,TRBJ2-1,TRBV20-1,TGCAGTGCTAGAGATCAGTCGGTAATACAGTTCTTC,CSARDQSVIQFF
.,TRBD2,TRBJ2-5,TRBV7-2,TGTGCCAGCAGCTATAGCGGGGGCTCGGAGACCCAGTACTTC,CASSYSGGSETQYF
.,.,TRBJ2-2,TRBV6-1,TGTGCCAGCAGGAAAGGGGCCACAAGGGCCGGGGAGCTGTTTTTT,CASRKGATRAGELFF
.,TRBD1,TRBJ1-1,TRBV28,TGTGCCAGCAGTCCACCCGAGCCAGGACAGGGAGGCGCTTTCTTT,CASSPPEPGQGGAFF
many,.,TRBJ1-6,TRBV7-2,TGTGCCAGCAGCGTAGGGACGGCCAATAATTCACCCCTCCACTTT,CASSVGTANNSPLHF
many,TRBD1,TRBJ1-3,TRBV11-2,TGTGCCAGCAGCTTAGAGGAGGGGGCGTCAGGAAACACCATATATTTT,CASSLEEGASGNTIYF
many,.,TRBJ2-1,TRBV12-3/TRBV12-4,TGTGCCAGCAGCTATAGTAGTTCCCCCTACAATGAGCAGTTCTTC,CASSYSSSPYNEQFF
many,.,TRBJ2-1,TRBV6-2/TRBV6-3,TGTGCCAGCAGCCCCGTTTTTCAGAGCTCCTACAATGAGCAGTTCTTC,CASSPVFQSSYNEQFF
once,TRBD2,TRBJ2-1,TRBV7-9,TGTGCCAGCACCAGTTATTCGGGAGGACGGGATGAGCAGTTCTTC,CASTSYSGGRDEQFF
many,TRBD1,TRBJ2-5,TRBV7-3,TGTGCCAGCAGCCTCTCGCGTCCCAGGGGGGAGACCCAGTACTTC,CASSLSRPRGETQYF
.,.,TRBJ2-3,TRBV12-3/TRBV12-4,TGTGCCAGCAGTTTCGGTAGCACAGATACGCAGTATTTT,CASSFGSTDTQYF
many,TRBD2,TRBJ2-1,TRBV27,TGTGCCAGCAGTTTTGGGCTAGCGGGTCTCAATGAGCAGTTCTTC,CASSFGLAGLNEQFF
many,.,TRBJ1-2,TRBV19,TGTGCCAGTAGTATCGCCAGGGGTTCTACAGGCTACACCTTC,CASSIARGSTGYTF
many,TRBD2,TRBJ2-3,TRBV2,TGTGCCAGCAGTGAGTTGCAGACCGGGACTAGTGATACGCAGTATTTT,CASSELQTGTSDTQYF
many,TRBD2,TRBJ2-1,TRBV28,TGTGCCAGCAGTTTAGTTTGGGGCGGGACTACCTACAATGAGCAGTTCTTC,CASSLVWGGTTYNEQFF
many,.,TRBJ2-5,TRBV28,TGTGCCAGCAGTTTATTTGGGCCGGTAGGGGCTAAAAGGGAGACCCAGTACTTC,CASSLFGPVGAKRETQYF
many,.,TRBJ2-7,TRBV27,TGTGCCAGCAGTTTAACGACTAACTCCTACGAGCAGTACTTC,CASSLTTNSYEQYF
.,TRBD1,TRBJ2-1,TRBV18,TGTGCCAGCTCACCATCCTTAGACAGGGGGACTCAGAATGAGCAGTTCTTC,CASSPSLDRGTQNEQFF
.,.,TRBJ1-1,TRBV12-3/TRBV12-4,TGTGCCAGCAGCCCCTACGGACTCCGGGGCACTGAAGCTTTCTTT,CASSPYGLRGTEAFF
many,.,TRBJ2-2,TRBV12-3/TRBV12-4,TGTGCCAGCAGTTTCGGAGGGCCCGGGGAGCTGTTTTTT,CASSFGGPGELFF
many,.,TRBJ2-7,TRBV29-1,TGCAGCTTCGTCGCCGAGCAGTACTTC,CSFVAEQYF
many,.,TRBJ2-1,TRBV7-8,TGTGCCAGCAGCCTGGGGGTGCCGGGATTGGGCAATGAGCAGTTCTTC,CASSLGVPGLGNEQFF
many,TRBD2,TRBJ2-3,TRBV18,TGTGCCAGCTCACCACCTCCTAGCGGGAGGTTGGATACGCAGTATTTT,CASSPPPSGRLDTQYF
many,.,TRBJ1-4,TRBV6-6,TGTGCCAGCAGTTACTCCGGGACGGTCGTTAATGAAAAACTGTTTTTT,CASSYSGTVVNEKLFF
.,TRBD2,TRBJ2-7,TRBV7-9,TGTGCCAGCAGCTTACTAGCGGAGCCCGTCTACGAGCAGTACTTC,CASSLLAEPVYEQYF
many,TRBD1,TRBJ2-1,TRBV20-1,TGCAGTGCTACCCCTACACTCCGGGACAGGGGGGAAAATGAGCAGTTCTTC,CSATPTLRDRGENEQFF